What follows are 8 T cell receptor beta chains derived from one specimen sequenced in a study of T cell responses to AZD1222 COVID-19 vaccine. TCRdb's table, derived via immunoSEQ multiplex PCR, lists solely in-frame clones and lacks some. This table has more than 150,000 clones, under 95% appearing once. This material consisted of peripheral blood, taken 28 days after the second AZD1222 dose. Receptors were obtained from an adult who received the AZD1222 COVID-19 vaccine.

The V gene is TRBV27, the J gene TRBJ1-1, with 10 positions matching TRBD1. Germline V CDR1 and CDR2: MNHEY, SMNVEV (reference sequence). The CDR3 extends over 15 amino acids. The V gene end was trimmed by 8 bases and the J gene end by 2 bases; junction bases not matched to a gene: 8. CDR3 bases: TGTGCCAGCGAACCAAGGACAGGGGGAAACACTGAAGCTTTCTTT. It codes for CASEPRTGGNTEAFF.

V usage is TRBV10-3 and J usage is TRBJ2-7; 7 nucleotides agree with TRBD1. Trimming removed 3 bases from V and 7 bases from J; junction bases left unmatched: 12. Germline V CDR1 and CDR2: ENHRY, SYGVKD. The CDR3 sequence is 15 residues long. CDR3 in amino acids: CAISELDREAWEQYF. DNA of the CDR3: TGTGCCATCAGTGAACTTGACAGGGAAGCGTGGGAGCAGTACTTC.

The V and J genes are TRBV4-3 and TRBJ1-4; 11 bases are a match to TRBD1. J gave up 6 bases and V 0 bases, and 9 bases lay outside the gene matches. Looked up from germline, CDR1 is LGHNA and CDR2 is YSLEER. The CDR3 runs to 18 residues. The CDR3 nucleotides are TGCGCCAGCAGCCAAGATAGGCGACGGGACAGGGGGGATGAAAAACTGTTTTTT. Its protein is CASSQDRRRDRGDEKLFF.

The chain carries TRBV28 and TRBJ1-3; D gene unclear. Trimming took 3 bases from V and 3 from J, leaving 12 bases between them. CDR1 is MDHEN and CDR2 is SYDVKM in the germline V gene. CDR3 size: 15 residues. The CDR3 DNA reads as TGTGCCAGCAGTTTTAGGACCGAGCTTGGAAACACCATATATTTT. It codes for CASSFRTELGNTIYF.

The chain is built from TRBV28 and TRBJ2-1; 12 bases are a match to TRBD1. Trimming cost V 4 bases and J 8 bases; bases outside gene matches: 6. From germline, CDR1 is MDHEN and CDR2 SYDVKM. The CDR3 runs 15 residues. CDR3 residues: CASSSPGQGAYEQFF. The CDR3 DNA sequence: TGTGCCAGCAGTTCCCCGGGACAGGGGGCCTATGAGCAGTTCTTC.

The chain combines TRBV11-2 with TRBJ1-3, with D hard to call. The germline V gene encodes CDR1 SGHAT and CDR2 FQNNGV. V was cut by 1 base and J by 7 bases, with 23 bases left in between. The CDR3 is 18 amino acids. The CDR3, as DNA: TGTGCCAGCAGCTTAGCTTGGATGCTTCGGGGAGCGGAGAACACCATATATTTT. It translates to CASSLAWMLRGAENTIYF. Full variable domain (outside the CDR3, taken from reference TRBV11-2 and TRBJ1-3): EAGVAQSPRYKIIEKRQSVAFWCNPISGHATLYWYQQILGQGPKLLIQFQNNGVVDDSQLPKDRFSAERLKGVDSTLKIQPAKLEDSAVYLCASSLAWMLRGAENTIYFGEGSWLTVV.

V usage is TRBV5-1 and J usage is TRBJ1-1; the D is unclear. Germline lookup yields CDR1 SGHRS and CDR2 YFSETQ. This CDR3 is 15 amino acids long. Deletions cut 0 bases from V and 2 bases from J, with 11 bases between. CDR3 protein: CASSLVGQVNTEAFF. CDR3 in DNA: TGCGCCAGCAGCTTGGTAGGGCAGGTTAACACTGAAGCTTTCTTT.

The CDR3 bases are TGCGCCAGCAGCCAAGATCTAGATCGGGAGCTGTTTTTT. Amino acid sequence: CASSQDLDRELFF. This chain uses TRBV4-1 with TRBJ2-2; D is unresolved. The CDR3 extends over 13 amino acids. In germline, CDR1 is MGHRA, CDR2 YSYEKL. Trimming cost V 0 bases and J 9 bases, with 8 bases left between them.